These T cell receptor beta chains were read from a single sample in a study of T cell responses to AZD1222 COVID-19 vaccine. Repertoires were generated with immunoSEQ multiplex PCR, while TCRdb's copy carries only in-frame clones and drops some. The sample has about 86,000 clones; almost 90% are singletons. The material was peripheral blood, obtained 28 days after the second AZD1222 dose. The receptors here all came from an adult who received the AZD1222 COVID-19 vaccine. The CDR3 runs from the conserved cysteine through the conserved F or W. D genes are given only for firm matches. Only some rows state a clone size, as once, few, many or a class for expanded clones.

CDR3: CASSQVLVNTGELFF; DNA: TGTGCCAGCAGCCAAGTATTAGTGAACACCGGGGAGCTGTTTTTT; D: .; J: TRBJ2-2; size: .; V: TRBV4-2
CDR3: CASSPDGDNQPQHF; DNA: TGTGCCAGCAGCCCGGACGGGGACAATCAGCCCCAGCATTTT; D: .; J: TRBJ1-5; size: .; V: TRBV7-9
CDR3: CSASRGTVGPYEQYF; DNA: TGCAGTGCTAGTCGCGGGACAGTAGGTCCCTACGAGCAGTACTTC; D: .; J: TRBJ2-7; size: .; V: TRBV20-1
CDR3: CASSPMTSGPYEQYF; DNA: TGTGCCAGCAGCCCCATGACTAGCGGCCCCTACGAGCAGTACTTC; D: TRBD2; J: TRBJ2-7; size: .; V: TRBV5-6
CDR3: CASSLVSGRIAGASYEQYF; DNA: TGTGCCAGCAGCTTAGTGAGTGGGCGGATAGCGGGGGCCTCCTACGAGCAGTACTTC; D: TRBD2; J: TRBJ2-7; size: .; V: TRBV7-6
CDR3: CSVRTSGSGTDTQYF; DNA: TGCAGCGTTAGGACTAGCGGGAGCGGCACAGATACGCAGTATTTT; D: TRBD2; J: TRBJ2-3; size: .; V: TRBV29-1
CDR3: CASSQWGSSYNEQFF; DNA: TGCGCCAGCAGCCAGTGGGGGAGCTCCTACAATGAGCAGTTCTTC; D: .; J: TRBJ2-1; size: .; V: TRBV4-1
CDR3: CASGNSGQRNQPQHF; DNA: TGTGCCAGCGGAAACTCCGGCCAGCGCAATCAGCCCCAGCATTTT; D: .; J: TRBJ1-5; size: .; V: TRBV6-5
CDR3: CASSPGLAGSPYF; DNA: TGTGCCAGCAGCCCGGGGCTAGCGGGTTCCCCGTACTTC; D: TRBD2; J: TRBJ2-7; size: .; V: TRBV12-3/TRBV12-4
CDR3: CASSQESWGATNEKLFF; DNA: TGCGCCAGCAGCCAAGAAAGTTGGGGGGCAACTAATGAAAAACTGTTTTTT; D: .; J: TRBJ1-4; size: .; V: TRBV4-1
CDR3: CASSDSATGELFF; DNA: TGTGCCAGCAGTGACTCGGCCACCGGGGAGCTGTTTTTT; D: .; J: TRBJ2-2; size: few; V: TRBV6-4